The present T cell receptor beta chain was sequenced within a study of response to subunit inactivated influenza vaccine. Findings and caveats of the study: The authors offered the suggestion that each seasonal influenza vaccination recruits few new T cells.

TCRdb itself ran the RT-PCR reads through MiXCR, one entry per CDR3 protein. In the table there are approximately 300,000 distinct CDR3 sequences, about 20% of which are singletons. This CDR3 has 16 amino acids. CDR1 is SGHRS and CDR2 is YFSETQ in the germline V gene. J was trimmed by 0 bases and V by 0 bases; bases with no gene match: 4. A note on this clonotype: What it binds is unknown.

The chain recombines TRBV5-1 with TRBJ2-5; 8 nucleotides agree with TRBD2. Material: PBMCs from blood, obtained less than 22 months after vaccination. This clonotype originated in a man between 50 and 75 years old who received an inactivated influenza vaccine. The CDR3 DNA reads TGCGCCAGCAGCTTGGGGCCAGCGGGGGACCAAGAGACCCAGTACTTC. It encodes CASSLGPAGDQETQYF.